This paragraph reports one TCR beta chain. What it binds is unknown. The data were obtained in a study of cytomegalovirus exposure and HLA in healthy donors. Whole-study context: The same platform was used for the roughly 120 validation repertoires as for the 600 to 700 first-cohort repertoires, as reported in a later analysis.

The ends were cut back, 6 bases at V and 3 bases at J, with 18 bases in the middle. The germline CDR1 and CDR2 sequences are MDHEN and SYDVKM. CDR3 length: 16 residues. Study-level points and caveats: It was reported that the classifier diagnosed cytomegalovirus status with high specificity and sensitivity in both the original and validation cohorts.

Measured with immunoSEQ multiplex PCR; TCRdb has only the in-frame clones, and not every one. The table includes some 350,000 clones, about 85% detected once. V usage is TRBV28 and J usage is TRBJ1-5; D gene ambiguous. This TCR came from a woman between 25 and 40 years old in good health and CMV-seropositive. Sequenced sample: PBMCs. CDR3 nucleotide sequence: TGTGCCAGCAGCGTGGTCAGTCGGGCCAACAATCAGCCCCAGCATTTT. Protein product: CASSVVSRANNQPQHF. Drawing the rest from reference TRBV28 and TRBJ1-5, the complete variable domain is DVKVTQSSRYLVKRTGEKVFLECVQDMDHENMFWYRQDPGLGLRLIYFSYDVKMKEKGDIPEGYSVSREKKERFSLILESASTNQTSMYLCASSVVSRANNQPQHFGDGTRLSIL.